The clone carrying this T cell receptor beta chain was recorded a few times. Its cognate antigen is unknown. Germline V gene sequence: CDR1 SGHVS, CDR2 FQNEAQ. The CDR3 covers 18 residues. V shed 5 bases, J shed 1 base, and the junction held 8 bases outside the gene matches. TCRdb re-called the reads with MiXCR, one entry per CDR3 protein. The repertoire holds around 570,000 distinct CDR3 sequences, with 35% to 50% as singletons. The data were obtained in a study of T cell repertoires in cytomegalovirus infection. Study details: Signatures in public TCR beta sequences pointed to both CMV infection and matching HLA type.

This chain links TRBV7-8 with TRBJ2-6, with 10 bases identical to TRBD1. The sequence was collected from a human donor in good health (CMV status not recorded). Some clones in this sample may be carry-over from other donors' samples. Sequencing was performed on cultured PBMCs, taken from culture after CMV antigen stimulation. The CDR3 nucleotides read TGTGCCAGCAGCCCCCGGGACAGGGGAATTTCTGGGGCCAACGTCCTGACTTTC. Amino acid sequence: CASSPRDRGISGANVLTF.